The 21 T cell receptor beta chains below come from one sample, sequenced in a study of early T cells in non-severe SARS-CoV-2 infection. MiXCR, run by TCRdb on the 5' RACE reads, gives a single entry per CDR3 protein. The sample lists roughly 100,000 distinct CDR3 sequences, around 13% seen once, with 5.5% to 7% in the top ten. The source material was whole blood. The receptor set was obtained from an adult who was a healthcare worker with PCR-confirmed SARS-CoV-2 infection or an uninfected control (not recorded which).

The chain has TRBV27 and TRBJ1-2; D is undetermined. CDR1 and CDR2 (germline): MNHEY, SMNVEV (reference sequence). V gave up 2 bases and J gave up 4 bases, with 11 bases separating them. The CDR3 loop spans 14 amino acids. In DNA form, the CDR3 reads TGTGCCAGCAGTTTAGGGCCGGGTTCCTATGGCTACACCTTC. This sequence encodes CASSLGPGSYGYTF.

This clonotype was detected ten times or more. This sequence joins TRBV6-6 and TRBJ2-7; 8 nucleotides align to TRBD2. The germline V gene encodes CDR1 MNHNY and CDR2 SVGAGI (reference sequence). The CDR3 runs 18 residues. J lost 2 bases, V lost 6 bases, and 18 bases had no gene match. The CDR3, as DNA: TGTGCCAGCAGAATCAGGGTAACGTTGCAGCGGGGGACCTACGAGCAGTACTTC. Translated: CASRIRVTLQRGTYEQYF.

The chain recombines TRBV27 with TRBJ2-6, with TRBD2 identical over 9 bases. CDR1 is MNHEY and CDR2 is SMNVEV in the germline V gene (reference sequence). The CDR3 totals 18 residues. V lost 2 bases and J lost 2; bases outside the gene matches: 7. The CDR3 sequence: CASSLAGGPNPGANVLTF. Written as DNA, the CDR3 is TGTGCCAGCAGTTTAGCGGGAGGGCCGAATCCTGGGGCCAACGTCCTGACTTTC.

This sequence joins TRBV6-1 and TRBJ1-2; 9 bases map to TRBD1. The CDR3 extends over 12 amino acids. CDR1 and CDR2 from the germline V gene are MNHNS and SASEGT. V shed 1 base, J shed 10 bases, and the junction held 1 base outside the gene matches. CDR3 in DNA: TGTGCCAGCAGTGAAGGGACAGGGGACTACACCTTC. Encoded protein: CASSEGTGDYTF.

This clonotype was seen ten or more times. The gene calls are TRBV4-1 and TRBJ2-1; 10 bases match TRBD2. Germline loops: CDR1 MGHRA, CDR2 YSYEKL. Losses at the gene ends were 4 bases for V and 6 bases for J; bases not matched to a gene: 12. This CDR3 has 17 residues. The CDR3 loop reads CASSRSGTSERGNEQFF. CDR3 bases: TGCGCCAGCAGCCGATCCGGGACTAGCGAGAGGGGCAATGAGCAGTTCTTC.

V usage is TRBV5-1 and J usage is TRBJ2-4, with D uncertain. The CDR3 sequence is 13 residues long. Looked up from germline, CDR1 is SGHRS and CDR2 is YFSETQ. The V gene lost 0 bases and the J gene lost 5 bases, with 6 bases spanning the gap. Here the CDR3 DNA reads TGCGCCAGCAGCTTGGGCGCCGAAAACATTCAGTACTTC. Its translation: CASSLGAENIQYF.

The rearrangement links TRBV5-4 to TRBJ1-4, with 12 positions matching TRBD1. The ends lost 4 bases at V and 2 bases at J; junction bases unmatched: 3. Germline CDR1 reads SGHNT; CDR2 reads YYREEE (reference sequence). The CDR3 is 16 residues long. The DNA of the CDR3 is TGTGCCAGCAGCGCGGGACAGGGGGCCACTAATGAAAAACTGTTTTTT. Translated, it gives CASSAGQGATNEKLFF.

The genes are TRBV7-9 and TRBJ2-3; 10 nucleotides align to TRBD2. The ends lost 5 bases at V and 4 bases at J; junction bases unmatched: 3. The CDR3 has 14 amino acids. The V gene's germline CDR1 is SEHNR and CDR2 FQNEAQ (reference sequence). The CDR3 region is CASSPGLAADTQYF. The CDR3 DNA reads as TGTGCCAGCAGCCCTGGACTAGCGGCAGATACGCAGTATTTT. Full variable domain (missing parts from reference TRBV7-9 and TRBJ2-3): DTGVSQNPRHKITKRGQNVTFRCDPISEHNRLYWYRQTLGQGPEFLTYFQNEAQLEKSRLLSDRFSAERPKGSFSTLEIQRTEQGDSAMYLCASSPGLAADTQYFGPGTRLTVL.

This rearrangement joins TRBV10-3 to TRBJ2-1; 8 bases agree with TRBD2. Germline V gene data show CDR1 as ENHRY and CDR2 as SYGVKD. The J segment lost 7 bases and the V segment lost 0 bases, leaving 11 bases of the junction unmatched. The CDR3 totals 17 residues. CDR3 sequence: CAISESTVTSVSNEQFF. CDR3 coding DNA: TGTGCCATCAGTGAGTCAACCGTGACTAGCGTGTCAAATGAGCAGTTCTTC.

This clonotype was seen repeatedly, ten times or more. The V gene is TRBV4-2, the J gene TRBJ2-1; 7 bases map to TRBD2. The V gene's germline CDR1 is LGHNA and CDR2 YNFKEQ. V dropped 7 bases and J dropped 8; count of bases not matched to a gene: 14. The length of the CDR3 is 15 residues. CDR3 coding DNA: TGTGCCAGCACCGCATTCGGGAGGAAGGGAGATGAGCAGTTCTTC. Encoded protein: CASTAFGRKGDEQFF.

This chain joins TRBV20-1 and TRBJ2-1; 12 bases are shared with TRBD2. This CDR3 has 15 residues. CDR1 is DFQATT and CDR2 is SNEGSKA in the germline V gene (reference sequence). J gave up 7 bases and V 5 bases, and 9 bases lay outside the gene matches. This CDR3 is CSAARLAGAENEQFF. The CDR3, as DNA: TGCAGTGCTGCCCGACTAGCGGGAGCGGAGAATGAGCAGTTCTTC.

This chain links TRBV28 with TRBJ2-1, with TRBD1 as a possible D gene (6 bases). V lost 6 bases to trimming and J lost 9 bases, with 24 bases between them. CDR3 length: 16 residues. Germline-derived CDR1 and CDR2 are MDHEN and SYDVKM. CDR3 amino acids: CASSRPPGQKSGEQFF. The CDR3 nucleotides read TGTGCCAGCAGCCGACCACCGGGACAAAAGTCGGGTGAGCAGTTCTTC.

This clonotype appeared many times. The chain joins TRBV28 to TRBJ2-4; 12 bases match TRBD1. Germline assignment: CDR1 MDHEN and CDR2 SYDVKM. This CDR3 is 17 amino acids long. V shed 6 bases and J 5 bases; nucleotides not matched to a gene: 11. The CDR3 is CASRAGTGGISQNIQYF. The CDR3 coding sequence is TGTGCCAGCAGAGCCGGGACAGGGGGCATCTCCCAAAACATTCAGTACTTC.

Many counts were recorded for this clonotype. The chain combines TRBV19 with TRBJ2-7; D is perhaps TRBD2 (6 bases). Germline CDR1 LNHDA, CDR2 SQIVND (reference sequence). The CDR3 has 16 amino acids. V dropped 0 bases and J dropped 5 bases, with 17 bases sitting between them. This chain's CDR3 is CASSIEPEGQEDEQYF. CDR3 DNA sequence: TGTGCCAGTAGTATAGAGCCGGAGGGCCAAGAGGACGAGCAGTACTTC.

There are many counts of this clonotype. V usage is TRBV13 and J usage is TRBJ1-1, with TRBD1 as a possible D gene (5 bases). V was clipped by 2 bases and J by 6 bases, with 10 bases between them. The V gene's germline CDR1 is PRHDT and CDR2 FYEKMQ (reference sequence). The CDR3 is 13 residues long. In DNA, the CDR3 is TGTGCCAGCAGCTTACAGGGAGGCGCTGAAGCTTTCTTT. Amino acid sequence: CASSLQGGAEAFF.

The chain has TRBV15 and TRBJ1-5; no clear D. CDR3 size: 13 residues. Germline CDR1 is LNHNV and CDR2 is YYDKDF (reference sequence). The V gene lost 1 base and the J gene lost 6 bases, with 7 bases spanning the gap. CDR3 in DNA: TGTGCCACCAGCAGAGGCGGAATTCAGCCCCAGCATTTT. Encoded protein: CATSRGGIQPQHF.

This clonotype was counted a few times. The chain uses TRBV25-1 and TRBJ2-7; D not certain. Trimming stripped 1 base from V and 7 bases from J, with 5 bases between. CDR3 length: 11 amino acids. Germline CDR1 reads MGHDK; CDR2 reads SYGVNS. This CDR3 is CASSESVEQYF. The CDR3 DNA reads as TGTGCCAGCAGTGAATCTGTGGAGCAGTACTTC.

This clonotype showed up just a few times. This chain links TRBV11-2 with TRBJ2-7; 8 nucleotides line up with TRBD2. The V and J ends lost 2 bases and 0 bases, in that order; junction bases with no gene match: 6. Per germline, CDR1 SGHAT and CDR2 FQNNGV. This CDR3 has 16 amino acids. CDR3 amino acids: CASSLLAGDSSYEQYF. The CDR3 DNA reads TGTGCCAGCAGCTTACTAGCGGGTGACAGCTCCTACGAGCAGTACTTC.

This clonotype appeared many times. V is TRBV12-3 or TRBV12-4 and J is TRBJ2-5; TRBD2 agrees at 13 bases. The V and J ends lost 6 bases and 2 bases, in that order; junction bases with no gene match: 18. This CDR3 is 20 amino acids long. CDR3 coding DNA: TGTGCCAGCAGCCCCGCCCGGACTAGCGGGAGCAAGGGTTTACAAGAGACCCAGTACTTC. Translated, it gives CASSPARTSGSKGLQETQYF.

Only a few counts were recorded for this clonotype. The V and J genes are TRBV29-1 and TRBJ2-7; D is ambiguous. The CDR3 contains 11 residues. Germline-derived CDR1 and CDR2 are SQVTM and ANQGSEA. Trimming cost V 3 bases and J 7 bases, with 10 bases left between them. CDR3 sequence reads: CSVDILGEQYF. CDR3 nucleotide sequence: TGCAGCGTTGATATTCTCGGAGAGCAGTACTTC.

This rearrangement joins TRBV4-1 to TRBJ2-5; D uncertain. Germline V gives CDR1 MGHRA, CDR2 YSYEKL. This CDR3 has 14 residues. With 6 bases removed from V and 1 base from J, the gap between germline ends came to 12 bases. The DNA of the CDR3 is TGCGCCAGCAGTCAGGCCGCCTTCCAAGAGACCCAGTACTTC. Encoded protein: CASSQAAFQETQYF.